Listed below are T cell receptor beta chains from one sample, sequenced in a study of CD8 T cells in ankylosing spondylitis. MiXCR, run by TCRdb on the 5' RACE reads, gives a single entry per CDR3 protein. The sample records under 400,000 distinct CDR3 sequences, around 10% being singletons. The sample taken for sequencing was blood, either unsorted or a sorted T cell fraction (not recorded which). These receptors came from a female donor with ankylosing spondylitis or in good health (not recorded which). Each CDR3 is given with its conserved first and last residue. A D gene is named only where the DNA matches it firmly. The size of a clone is reported for some rows only, either as once, few or many, or as a class for expanded clones.

>many|-|TRBJ1-6|TRBV20-1
TGCAGTGCTAGGCAGGTCAATTCACCCCTCCACTTT
CSARQVNSPLHF
>many|-|TRBJ2-3|TRBV15
TGTGCCACCAGCAGGGGACTTGACACAGATACGCAGTATTTT
CATSRGLDTDTQYF
>-|-|TRBJ2-5|TRBV9
TGTGCCAGCAGCTCGGGCGGCGTGGAGACCCAGTACTTC
CASSSGGVETQYF
>-|-|TRBJ2-7|TRBV2
TGTGCCAGCAGCAGAGATGGGACCACCTACGAGCAGTACTTC
CASSRDGTTYEQYF
>many|-|TRBJ1-2|TRBV11-1
TGTGCCAGCAGCCAGGCGGACGCAGGGGACTATGGCTACACCTTC
CASSQADAGDYGYTF
>many|-|TRBJ1-3|TRBV9
TGTGCCAGCAGCGTAGTCTCCTCTGGAAACACCATATATTTT
CASSVVSSGNTIYF
>-|-|TRBJ2-2|TRBV18
TGTGCCAGCTCTCACAACTCGGGGCAGAACACCGGGGAGCTGTTTTTT
CASSHNSGQNTGELFF
>many|TRBD2|TRBJ2-5|TRBV20-1
TGCAGTGCTAGAGGGACTAGTTTTTTGAAGACCCAGTACTTC
CSARGTSFLKTQYF
>many|-|TRBJ1-2|TRBV12-3/TRBV12-4
TGTGCCAGCAGCCCGGACGGCTCCTACTATGGCTACACCTTC
CASSPDGSYYGYTF
>many|-|TRBJ2-2|TRBV5-1
TGCGCCAGCAGCTCTAAATCGAATTACGGGGCGAACACCGGGGAGCTGTTTTTT
CASSSKSNYGANTGELFF